The TCR beta chain described here comes from a study of patients and donors after allogeneic stem cell transplantation. Via MiXCR, TCRdb re-called the RT-PCR reads, giving one row per CDR3 protein. Among 150,000 or so distinct CDR3 sequences, roughly 24% were seen once, and the ten largest hold more than 25%. The CDR3 runs 19 residues. Germline CDR1 and CDR2: ENHRY and SYGVKD. The V segment lost 4 bases and the J segment 1 base; nucleotides outside the gene matches: 12. This clonotype showed up just a few times. The chain is built from TRBV10-3 and TRBJ1-5; 11 bases are a match to TRBD1. Sample: blood, either unsorted or a sorted T cell fraction (not recorded which). The clonotype originates from a human donor who was either an allogeneic HSCT recipient or a stem cell or donor lymphocyte infusion donor (not recorded which). It is not recorded whose cells these are; they may come from a transplant donor. This CDR3 is CAISALWTGGLSSNQPQHF. CDR3 bases: TGTGCCATCAGTGCCCTTTGGACAGGGGGCCTTTCGAGCAATCAGCCCCAGCATTTT.